A single sample is the source of the 2 T cell receptor beta chains below, sequenced in a study of blood T cell repertoires in COVID-19 (dated by TCRdb to the early 2020s). The library was made by the immunoSEQ multiplex PCR assay. TCRdb obtained this table from immuneACCESS and retained in-frame rearrangements with V and J assigned. These tables miss some clones; where compared with another copy, unresolved V genes account for less than half of the shortfall, and the remainder is unexplained. The sample contains about 250,000 clones, 70% to 90% of them found a single time. In total, the top ten clones hold roughly 0.94% of the sample. Sequences were obtained from peripheral blood. Every receptor here comes from a human donor with COVID-19, enrolled during active disease. The donor label of this sample is uncertain.

This clone was seen only once. This chain uses TRBV2 with TRBJ1-2, with 9 bases aligning to TRBD1. The CDR3 loop spans 18 amino acids. Losses at the gene ends were 1 base for V and 4 bases for J; bases not matched to a gene: 13. Germline V CDR1 and CDR2: SNHLY, FYNNEI. CDR3 sequence: CASSEGGQGFNFGYGYTF. CDR3 sequence (DNA): TGTGCCAGCAGTGAAGGGGGACAGGGTTTTAATTTTGGCTATGGCTACACCTTC.

This clone was found a few times. The genes are TRBV29-1 and TRBJ2-7; a possible D gene is TRBD2 (6 bases). Trimming removed 7 bases at V and 3 bases at J, with 13 bases between. Per the germline V gene, CDR1 is SQVTM and CDR2 is ANQGSEA. CDR3 length: 12 residues. CDR3 DNA sequence: TGCAGCGCAGAAGGTAGCGGCTACGAGCAGTACTTC. Translated: CSAEGSGYEQYF.